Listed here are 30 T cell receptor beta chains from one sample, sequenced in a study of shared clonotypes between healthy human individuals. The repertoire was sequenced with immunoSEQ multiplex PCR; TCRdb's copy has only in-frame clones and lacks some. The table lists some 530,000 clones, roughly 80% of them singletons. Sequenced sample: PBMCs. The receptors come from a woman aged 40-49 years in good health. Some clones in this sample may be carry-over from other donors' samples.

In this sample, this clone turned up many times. CDR3 residues: CATTGASPETQYF. In DNA form, the CDR3 reads TGTGCCACCACCGGGGCCTCGCCGGAGACCCAGTACTTC. The rearrangement uses TRBV15 and TRBJ2-5; D assignment may be TRBD1 or TRBD2 (5 bases each). Between the trimmed V and J ends, which lost 7 bases and 5 bases, there was a span of 14 bases. This CDR3 is 13 amino acids long. CDR1 is LNHNV, CDR2 YYDKDF, per germline (reference sequence).

The CDR3 DNA reads TGTGCCAGCAGCCCCCATGGGGACGAGCAGTACTTC. It is translated as CASSPHGDEQYF. This chain links TRBV7-4 with TRBJ2-7; D gene uncertain. CDR1 is SGHVT and CDR2 is SQSDAQ in the germline V gene. Trimming left V 5 bases short and J 5 bases short, with 10 bases between. CDR3 length: 12 residues.

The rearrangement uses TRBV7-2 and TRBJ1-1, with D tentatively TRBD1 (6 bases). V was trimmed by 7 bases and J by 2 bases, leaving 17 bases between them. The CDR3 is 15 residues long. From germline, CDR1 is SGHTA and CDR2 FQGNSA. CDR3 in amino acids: CASIPNGGANTEAFF. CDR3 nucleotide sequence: TGTGCCAGCATCCCAAACGGGGGCGCCAACACTGAAGCTTTCTTT. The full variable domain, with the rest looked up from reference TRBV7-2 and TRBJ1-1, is GAGVSQSPSNKVTEKGKDVELRCDPISGHTALYWYRQSLGQGLEFLIYFQGNSAPDKSGLPSDRFSAERTGGSVSTLTIQRTQQEDSAVYLCASIPNGGANTEAFFGQGTRLTVV.

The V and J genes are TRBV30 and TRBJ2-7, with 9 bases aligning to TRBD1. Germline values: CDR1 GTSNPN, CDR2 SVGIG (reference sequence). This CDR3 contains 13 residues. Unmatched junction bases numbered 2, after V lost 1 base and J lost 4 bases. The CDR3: CAWSGDRAYEQYF. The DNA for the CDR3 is TGTGCCTGGAGTGGGGACAGGGCGTACGAGCAGTACTTC.

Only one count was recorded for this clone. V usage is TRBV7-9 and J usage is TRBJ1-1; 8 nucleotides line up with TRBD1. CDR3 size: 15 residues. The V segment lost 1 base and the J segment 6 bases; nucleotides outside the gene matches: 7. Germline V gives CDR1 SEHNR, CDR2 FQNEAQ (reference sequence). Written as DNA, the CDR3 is TGTGCCAGCAGCTTAGTGGGACAGGTCGACTCTGAAGCTTTCTTT. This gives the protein CASSLVGQVDSEAFF.

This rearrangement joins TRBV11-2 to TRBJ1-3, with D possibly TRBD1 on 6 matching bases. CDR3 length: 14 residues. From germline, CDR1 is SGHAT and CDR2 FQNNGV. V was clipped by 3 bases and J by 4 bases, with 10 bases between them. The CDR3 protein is CASSFAGVGNTIYF. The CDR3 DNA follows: TGTGCCAGCAGCTTTGCAGGGGTCGGAAACACCATATATTTT.

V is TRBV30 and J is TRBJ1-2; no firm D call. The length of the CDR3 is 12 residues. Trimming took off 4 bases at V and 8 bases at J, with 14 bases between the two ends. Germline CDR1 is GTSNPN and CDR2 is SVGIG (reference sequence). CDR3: CAWTLLGVGYTF. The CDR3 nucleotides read TGTGCCTGGACCCTGCTGGGTGTCGGCTACACCTTC.

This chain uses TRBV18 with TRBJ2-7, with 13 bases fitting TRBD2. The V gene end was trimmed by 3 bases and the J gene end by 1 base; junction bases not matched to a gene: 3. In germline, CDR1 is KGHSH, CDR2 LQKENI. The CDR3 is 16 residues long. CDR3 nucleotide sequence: TGTGCCAGCTCACCCCCGGGACTAGCGGGGTCCTACGAGCAGTACTTC. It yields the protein CASSPPGLAGSYEQYF.

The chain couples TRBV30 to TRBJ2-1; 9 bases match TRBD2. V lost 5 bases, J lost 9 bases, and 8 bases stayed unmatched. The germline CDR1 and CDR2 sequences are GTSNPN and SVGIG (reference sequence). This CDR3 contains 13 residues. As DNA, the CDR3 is TGTGCCTGGGGTCTAGCGGGGCCCACTGAGCAGTTCTTC. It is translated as CAWGLAGPTEQFF. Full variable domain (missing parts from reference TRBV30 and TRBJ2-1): SQTIHQWPATLVQPVGSPLSLECTVEGTSNPNLYWYRQAAGRGLQLLFYSVGIGQISSEVPQNLSASRPQDRQFILSSKKLLLSDSGFYLCAWGLAGPTEQFFGPGTRLTVL.

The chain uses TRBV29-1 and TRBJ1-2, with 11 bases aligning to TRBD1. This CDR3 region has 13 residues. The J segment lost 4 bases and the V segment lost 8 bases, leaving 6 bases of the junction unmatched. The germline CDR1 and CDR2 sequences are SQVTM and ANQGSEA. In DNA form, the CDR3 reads TGCAGCATTAGGACAGGGGGCGGCTATGGCTACACCTTC. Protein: CSIRTGGGYGYTF. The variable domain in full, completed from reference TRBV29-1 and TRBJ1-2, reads SAVISQKPSRDICQRGTSLTIQCQVDSQVTMMFWYRQQPGQSLTLIATANQGSEATYESGFVIDKFPISRPNLTFSTLTVSNMSPEDSSIYLCSIRTGGGYGYTFGSGTRLTVV.

In nucleotides, the CDR3 is TGTGCCAGCCTAGGGCGGAAGAGCTCCTACGAGCAGTACTTC. Translating it yields CASLGRKSSYEQYF. The chain uses TRBV28 and TRBJ2-7; D gene ambiguous. V gave up 8 bases and J gave up 0 bases, with 14 bases separating them. The germline CDR1 and CDR2 sequences are MDHEN and SYDVKM. The CDR3 consists of 14 residues.

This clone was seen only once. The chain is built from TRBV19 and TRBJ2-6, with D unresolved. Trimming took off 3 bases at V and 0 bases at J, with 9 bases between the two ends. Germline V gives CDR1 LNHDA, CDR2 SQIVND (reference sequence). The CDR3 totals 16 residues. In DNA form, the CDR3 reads TGTGCCAGTAGTATTTGGCGAATCTCTGGGGCCAACGTCCTGACTTTC. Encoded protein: CASSIWRISGANVLTF. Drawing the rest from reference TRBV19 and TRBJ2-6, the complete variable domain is DGGITQSPKYLFRKEGQNVTLSCEQNLNHDAMYWYRQDPGQGLRLIYYSQIVNDFQKGDIAEGYSVSREKKESFPLTVTSAQKNPTAFYLCASSIWRISGANVLTFGAGSRLTVL.

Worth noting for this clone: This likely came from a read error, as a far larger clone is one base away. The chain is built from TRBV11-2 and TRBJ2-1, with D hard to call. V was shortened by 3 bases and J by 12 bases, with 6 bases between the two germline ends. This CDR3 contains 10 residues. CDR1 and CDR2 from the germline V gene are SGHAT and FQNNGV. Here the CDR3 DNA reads TGTGCCAGCAGCTTTGGCGGGCAGTTCTTC. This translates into CASSFGGQFF. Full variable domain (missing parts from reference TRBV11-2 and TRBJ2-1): EAGVAQSPRYKIIEKRQSVAFWCNPISGHATLYWYQQILGQGPKLLIQFQNNGVVDDSQLPKDRFSAERLKGVDSTLKIQPAKLEDSAVYLCASSFGGQFFGPGTRLTVL.

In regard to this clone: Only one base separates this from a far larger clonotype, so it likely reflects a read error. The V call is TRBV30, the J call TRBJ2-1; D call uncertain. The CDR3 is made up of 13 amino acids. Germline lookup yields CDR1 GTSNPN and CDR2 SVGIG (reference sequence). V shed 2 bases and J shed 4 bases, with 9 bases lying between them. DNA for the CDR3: TGTGCCTGGAGTTTTGCCGAATACAATGAGCAGTTCTTC. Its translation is CAWSFAEYNEQFF.

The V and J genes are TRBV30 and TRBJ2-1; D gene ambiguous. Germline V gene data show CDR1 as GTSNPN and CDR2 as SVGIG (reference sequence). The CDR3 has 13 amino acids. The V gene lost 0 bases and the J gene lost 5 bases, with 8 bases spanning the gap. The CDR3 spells CAWSVRRDNEQFF. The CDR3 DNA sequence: TGTGCCTGGAGTGTACGCCGGGACAATGAGCAGTTCTTC.

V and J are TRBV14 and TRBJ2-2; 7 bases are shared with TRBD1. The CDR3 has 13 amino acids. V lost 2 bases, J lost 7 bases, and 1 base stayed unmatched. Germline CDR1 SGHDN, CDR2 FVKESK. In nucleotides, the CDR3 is TGTGCCAGCAGCCAAACAGGGGTCGGGGAGCTGTTTTTT. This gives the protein CASSQTGVGELFF.

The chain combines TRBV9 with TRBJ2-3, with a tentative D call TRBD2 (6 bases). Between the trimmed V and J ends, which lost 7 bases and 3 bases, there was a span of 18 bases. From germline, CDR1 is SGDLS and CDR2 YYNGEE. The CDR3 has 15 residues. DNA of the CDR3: TGTGCCAGCCGGCGGGGTGGAGGTCCAACAGATACGCAGTATTTT. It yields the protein CASRRGGGPTDTQYF.

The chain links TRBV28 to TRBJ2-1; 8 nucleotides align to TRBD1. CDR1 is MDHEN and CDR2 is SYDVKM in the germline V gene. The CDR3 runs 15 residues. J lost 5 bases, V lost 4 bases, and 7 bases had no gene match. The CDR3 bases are TGTGCCAGCAGTTCCCGGGACAGGACCCACAATGAGCAGTTCTTC. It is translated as CASSSRDRTHNEQFF.

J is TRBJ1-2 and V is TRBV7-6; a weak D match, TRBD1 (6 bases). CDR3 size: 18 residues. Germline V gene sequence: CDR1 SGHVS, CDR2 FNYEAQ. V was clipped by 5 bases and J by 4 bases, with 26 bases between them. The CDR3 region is CASSPIRQALQLIYGYTF. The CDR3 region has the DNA TGTGCCAGCAGCCCGATACGACAGGCACTACAGCTTATCTATGGCTACACCTTC.

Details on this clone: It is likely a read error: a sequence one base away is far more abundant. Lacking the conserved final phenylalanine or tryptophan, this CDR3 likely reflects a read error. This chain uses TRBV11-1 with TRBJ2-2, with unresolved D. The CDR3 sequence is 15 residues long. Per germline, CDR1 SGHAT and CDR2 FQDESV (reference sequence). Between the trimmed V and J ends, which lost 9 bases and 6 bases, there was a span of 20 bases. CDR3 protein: CARLRPPVRAGELFV. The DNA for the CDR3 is TGTGCCAGACTTCGTCCTCCGGTTCGCGCCGGGGAGCTGTTTGTT.

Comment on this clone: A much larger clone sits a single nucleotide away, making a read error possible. The CDR3 region has the DNA TGTGCCAGCAGCTTAGGCCAGAACACTGAAGCTTTCTTT. Protein product: CASSLGQNTEAFF. This sequence joins TRBV7-7 and TRBJ1-1; D remains ambiguous. The length of the CDR3 is 13 residues. The germline V and J ends were trimmed by 1 base and 1 base, with 4 bases remaining between them. Germline lookup yields CDR1 SSHAT and CDR2 FNYEAQ (reference sequence). Supplemented by reference TRBV7-7 and TRBJ1-1, the full variable domain reads GAGVSQSPRYKVTKRGQDVTLRCDPISSHATLYWYQQALGQGPEFLTYFNYEAQPDKSGLPSDRFSAERPEGSISTLTIQRTEQRDSAMYRCASSLGQNTEAFFGQGTRLTVV.

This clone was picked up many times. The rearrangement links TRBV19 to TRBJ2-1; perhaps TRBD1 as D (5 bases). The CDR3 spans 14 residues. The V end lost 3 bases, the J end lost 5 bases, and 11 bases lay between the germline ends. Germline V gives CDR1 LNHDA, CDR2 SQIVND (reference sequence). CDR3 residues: CASSMSRAHNEQFF. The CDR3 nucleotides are TGTGCCAGTAGTATGAGCAGGGCGCACAATGAGCAGTTCTTC.

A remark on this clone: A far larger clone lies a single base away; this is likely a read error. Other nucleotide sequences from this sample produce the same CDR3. The CDR3 here is CATSRVSVGETQYF. The DNA of the CDR3 is TGTGCAACCAGCAGAGTCTCAGTAGGGGAGACCCAGTACTTC. The rearrangement uses TRBV15 and TRBJ2-5; D remains unclear. The CDR3 contains 14 residues. Germline V gives CDR1 LNHNV, CDR2 YYDKDF (reference sequence).

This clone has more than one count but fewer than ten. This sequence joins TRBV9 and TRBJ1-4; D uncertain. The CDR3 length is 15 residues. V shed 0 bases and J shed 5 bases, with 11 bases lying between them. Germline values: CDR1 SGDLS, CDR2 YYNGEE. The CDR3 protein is CASSVADIPNEKLFF. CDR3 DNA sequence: TGTGCCAGCAGCGTAGCTGACATTCCCAATGAAAAACTGTTTTTT.

CDR3 coding DNA: TGTGCCAGCAGAGAGAGGACCGGGGACGAGCAGTACTTC. Its protein is CASRERTGDEQYF. V and J are TRBV2 and TRBJ2-7; TRBD2 might be the D (5 bases). CDR1 is SNHLY, CDR2 FYNNEI, per germline. The CDR3 is 13 amino acids. V lost 6 bases and J lost 5, with 14 bases in between.

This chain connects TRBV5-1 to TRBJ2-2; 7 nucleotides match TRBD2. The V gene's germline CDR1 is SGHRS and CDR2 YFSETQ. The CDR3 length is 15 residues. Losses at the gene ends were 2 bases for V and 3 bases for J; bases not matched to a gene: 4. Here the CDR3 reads CASSFWTRDTGELFF. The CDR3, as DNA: TGCGCCAGCAGCTTTTGGACTAGGGACACCGGGGAGCTGTTTTTT. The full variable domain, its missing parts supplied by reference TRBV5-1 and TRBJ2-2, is KAGVTQTPRYLIKTRGQQVTLSCSPISGHRSVSWYQQTPGQGLQFLFEYFSETQRNKGNFPGRFSGRQFSNSRSEMNVSTLELGDSALYLCASSFWTRDTGELFFGEGSRLTVL.

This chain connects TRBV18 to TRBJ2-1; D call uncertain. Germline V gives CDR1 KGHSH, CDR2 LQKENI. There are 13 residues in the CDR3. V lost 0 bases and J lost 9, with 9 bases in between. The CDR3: CASSPPSVSEQFF. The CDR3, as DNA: TGTGCCAGCTCACCACCCTCGGTGAGTGAGCAGTTCTTC.

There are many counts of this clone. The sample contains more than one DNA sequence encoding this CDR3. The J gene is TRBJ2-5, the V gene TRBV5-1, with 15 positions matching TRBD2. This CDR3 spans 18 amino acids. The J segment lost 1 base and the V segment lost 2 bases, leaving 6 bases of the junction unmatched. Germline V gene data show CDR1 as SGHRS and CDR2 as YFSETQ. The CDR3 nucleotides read TGCGCCAGCAGCTTCGGGACTAGCGGGAGGAGAGGCCAAGAGACCCAGTACTTC. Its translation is CASSFGTSGRRGQETQYF.

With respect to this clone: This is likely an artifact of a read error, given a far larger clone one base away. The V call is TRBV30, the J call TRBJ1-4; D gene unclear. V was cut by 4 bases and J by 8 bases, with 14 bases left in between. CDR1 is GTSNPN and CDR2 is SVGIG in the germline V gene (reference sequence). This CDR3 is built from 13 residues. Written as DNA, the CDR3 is TGTGCCTGGAATGTAAACAGCAACGAAAAACTGTTTTTT. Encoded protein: CAWNVNSNEKLFF.

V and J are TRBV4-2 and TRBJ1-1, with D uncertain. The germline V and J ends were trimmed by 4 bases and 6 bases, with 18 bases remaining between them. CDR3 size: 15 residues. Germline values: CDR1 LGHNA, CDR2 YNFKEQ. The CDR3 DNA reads TGTGCCAGCAGCCCCCTGGGAGGGAATAGTCCTGAAGCTTTCTTT. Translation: CASSPLGGNSPEAFF.